This entry concerns a single T cell receptor beta chain. Its antigen is not identified. This sample is part of a study of T-cell memory formation after mild COVID-19. The overall study: Clusters of TCRs were largely donor specific.

5'RACE primed at constant segments yielded TCR alpha and TCR beta cDNA libraries bearing sample barcodes and UMIs. A single record per CDR3 protein comes from TCRdb applying MiXCR to the 5' RACE reads. The sample has fewer than 350,000 distinct CDR3 sequences, about a sixth seen once. Study-wide results and limits: Memory from before infection featured some responding clones, which suggests cross-reactive memory joined. Researchers report contracting CD4+ clones mostly in CM and EM, with CD8+ clones in EMRA.

V lost 6 bases and J lost 4; bases outside the gene matches: 9. The length of the CDR3 is 15 residues. The V gene's germline CDR1 is MNHEY and CDR2 SVGAGI. The sequencing sample was made of PBMCs or a T cell subset sorted from them (not recorded which). This clonotype was sampled from a man younger than 35 who had mild COVID-19 (a few samples of this study predate the infection). Cell type and time point are not known. This rearrangement joins TRBV6-5 to TRBJ1-2, with 9 positions matching TRBD1. The CDR3: CASRLRDRETYGYTF. The CDR3 DNA is TGTGCCAGCAGGCTCCGGGACAGGGAGACCTATGGCTACACCTTC.